A single sample is the source of the 12 T cell receptor beta chains below, sequenced in a study of radiation and T cells in renal cell carcinoma (dated by TCRdb to the early 2020s). Receptor amplification or capture employed the immunoSEQ multiplex PCR assay. TCRdb took over this immuneACCESS table, retaining in-frame rearrangements with V and J assigned. Such tables are incomplete; in checked studies, under half of the missing clones stem from an unresolved V gene, and the remainder is unexplained. The sample data list 150,000 or so clones, and around 90% of these were observed just once. Roughly 4% of the sample goes to the ten largest clones. The time point label of this sample denotes: baseline pretreatment blood. The treatment or condition label, as the study defines it: 15 Gy SBRT to primary tumor, nephrectomy 4 weeks later. Material: blood, obtained from a patient whose treatment included radiotherapy and nephrectomy. The receptors were gathered from a woman in her seventies with renal cell carcinoma.

This rearrangement joins TRBV30 to TRBJ1-1; TRBD1 might be the D (5 bases). Trimming stripped 2 bases from V and 1 base from J, with 11 bases between. The CDR3 contains 14 residues. Germline V lookup: CDR1 GTSNPN, CDR2 SVGIG (reference sequence). CDR3 loop: CAWSTGHPNTEAFF. The CDR3 DNA sequence: TGTGCCTGGAGTACCGGACACCCGAACACTGAAGCTTTCTTT.

The chain uses TRBV5-1 and TRBJ1-3, with 7 bases matching TRBD1. The CDR3 runs 15 residues. V lost 4 bases to trimming and J lost 3 bases; unmatched junction nucleotides: 7. Germline CDR1 is SGHRS and CDR2 is YFSETQ. The DNA of the CDR3 is TGCGCCAGCAGCGAGGACAGGCCCCTTGGAAACACCATATATTTT. Translation: CASSEDRPLGNTIYF.

The genes are TRBV4-2 and TRBJ1-2, with 7 bases fitting TRBD1. Trimming took 0 bases from V and 5 from J; bases not matched to a gene: 6. The CDR3 covers 15 residues. The germline V gene encodes CDR1 LGHNA and CDR2 YNFKEQ. As DNA, the CDR3 is TGTGCCAGCAGCCAAGAGACAGGGAATAGGTATGGCTACACCTTC. Protein: CASSQETGNRYGYTF.

This clone was counted only a few times. V usage is TRBV11-2 and J usage is TRBJ1-6; D remains unclear. V lost 1 base, J lost 9 bases, and 10 bases lay in between. This CDR3 has 14 residues. CDR1 SGHAT and CDR2 FQNNGV come from the germline V gene. The CDR3 loop is CASSLGSTVSPLHF. CDR3 DNA sequence: TGTGCCAGCAGCTTAGGATCTACAGTTTCACCCCTCCACTTT.

This sequence joins TRBV29-1 and TRBJ1-4; TRBD1 agrees at 8 bases. V lost 7 bases and J lost 3; bases outside the gene matches: 4. CDR1 and CDR2 from the germline V gene are SQVTM and ANQGSEA. The CDR3 has 13 amino acids. The CDR3 DNA sequence: TGCAGCGCGTTGGACAGGGCTAATGAAAAACTGTTTTTT. Amino acids: CSALDRANEKLFF. The variable domain in full, with the rest retrieved from reference TRBV29-1 and TRBJ1-4, is SAVISQKPSRDICQRGTSLTIQCQVDSQVTMMFWYRQQPGQSLTLIATANQGSEATYESGFVIDKFPISRPNLTFSTLTVSNMSPEDSSIYLCSALDRANEKLFFGSGTQLSVL.

The rearrangement links TRBV6-4 to TRBJ1-4; 10 positions match TRBD1. Germline V gene lookup returns CDR1 MRHNA and CDR2 SNTAGT. The CDR3 has 19 amino acids. Unmatched junction bases numbered 16, after V lost 1 base and J lost 8 bases. CDR3 amino acids: CASSDWGTGEVRRGEKLFF. CDR3 DNA sequence: TGTGCCAGCAGTGACTGGGGGACAGGGGAAGTTCGACGTGGAGAAAAACTGTTTTTT.

This chain joins TRBV11-2 and TRBJ2-7; D remains ambiguous. The V end was cut by 1 base, the J end by 2 bases, with 12 bases between. CDR1 is SGHAT, CDR2 FQNNGV, per germline. The CDR3 loop spans 15 amino acids. The CDR3 DNA reads as TGTGCCAGCAGCTTAGGGTTCTCTGGACCCTACGAGCAGTACTTC. It is translated as CASSLGFSGPYEQYF. Full variable domain (remainder filled in from reference TRBV11-2 and TRBJ2-7): EAGVAQSPRYKIIEKRQSVAFWCNPISGHATLYWYQQILGQGPKLLIQFQNNGVVDDSQLPKDRFSAERLKGVDSTLKIQPAKLEDSAVYLCASSLGFSGPYEQYFGPGTRLTVT.

The chain employs TRBV19 and TRBJ1-2; TRBD1 matches at 8 bases. The trim removed 8 bases at V and 5 bases at J, leaving 7 bases unmatched. Germline values: CDR1 LNHDA, CDR2 SQIVND (reference sequence). The CDR3 extends over 13 amino acids. Here the CDR3 reads CASGSGQVYGYTF. The DNA for the CDR3 is TGTGCCAGTGGATCGGGACAGGTATATGGCTACACCTTC.

This chain joins TRBV4-1 and TRBJ1-1, with TRBD1 as a possible D gene (5 bases). V was trimmed by 1 base and J by 1 base, leaving 13 bases between them. Germline CDR1 reads MGHRA; CDR2 reads YSYEKL. The CDR3 loop spans 16 amino acids. The CDR3 nucleotides are TGCGCCAGCAGCCAAGGTTGGGGGATAGGGAACACTGAAGCTTTCTTT. Translating gives CASSQGWGIGNTEAFF.

This clone was counted a few times. The V and J genes are TRBV30 and TRBJ1-3; D is unclear. Germline V gene lookup returns CDR1 GTSNPN and CDR2 SVGIG (reference sequence). V dropped 5 bases and J dropped 4 bases, with 6 bases sitting between them. This CDR3 is 11 amino acids long. This CDR3 is CAWGVGNTIYF. The CDR3 bases are TGTGCCTGGGGGGTCGGAAACACCATATATTTT. Complete variable domain (other parts from reference TRBV30 and TRBJ1-3): SQTIHQWPATLVQPVGSPLSLECTVEGTSNPNLYWYRQAAGRGLQLLFYSVGIGQISSEVPQNLSASRPQDRQFILSSKKLLLSDSGFYLCAWGVGNTIYFGEGSWLTVV.

This chain links TRBV4-2 with TRBJ1-1; tentatively, D is TRBD1 (5 bases). Between the trimmed V and J ends, which lost 1 base and 7 bases, there was a span of 13 bases. The CDR3 has 14 amino acids. CDR1 LGHNA and CDR2 YNFKEQ come from the germline V gene. The CDR3 DNA sequence: TGTGCCAGCAGCCAAGTGCGGGGGGAAGGTGAAGCTTTCTTT. Translating gives CASSQVRGEGEAFF.

CDR3 nucleotide sequence: TGTGCCAGCAGCTTTTGGTCCGGGACGGCGAACACTGAAGCTTTCTTT. It encodes CASSFWSGTANTEAFF. The chain carries TRBV5-6 and TRBJ1-1; maybe TRBD1 (5 bases). This CDR3 comprises 16 residues. V was pared by 2 bases and J by 1 base, with 15 bases between. Germline V gives CDR1 SGHDT, CDR2 YYEEEE.